This is a list of T cell receptor beta chains from one sample in a study of T cell responses to AZD1222 COVID-19 vaccine. TCRdb keeps only in-frame clones here, not all; method: immunoSEQ multiplex PCR. Here the sample spans some 190,000 clones, around 88% being singletons. The input for sequencing was peripheral blood, taken on day 0 of AZD1222 vaccination. Source of these receptors: an adult in good health. Each CDR3 is given with its conserved first and last residue. A D gene is named only where the DNA matches it firmly. Some rows have no size entry. The others give once, few or many, or a class for an expanded clone.

- | TRBJ2-7 | - | TRBV19 | 15 | CASSIAAGRSYEQYF | TGTGCCAGTAGTATAGCTGCAGGCCGGTCCTACGAGCAGTACTTC
- | TRBJ2-7 | - | TRBV2 | 13 | CASSVSGDYEQYF | TGTGCCAGCAGTGTGTCGGGGGATTACGAGCAGTACTTC
- | TRBJ1-2 | TRBD1 | TRBV5-1 | 15 | CASSSRDRGRGGYTF | TGCGCCAGCAGCTCAAGGGACAGGGGGCGAGGAGGCTACACCTTC
few | TRBJ2-1 | TRBD1 | TRBV5-5 | 16 | CASSARTGGTYNEQFF | TGTGCCAGCAGCGCAAGGACAGGGGGCACCTACAATGAGCAGTTCTTC
- | TRBJ1-3 | - | TRBV15 | 16 | CATSRDLVEWGNTIYF | TGTGCCACCAGCAGAGACTTGGTGGAGTGGGGAAACACCATATATTTT
- | TRBJ2-7 | - | TRBV24-1 | 18 | CATPRPSSRKSMSYEQYF | TGTGCCACCCCGAGGCCTTCCAGCCGAAAGTCAATGTCCTACGAGCAGTACTTC
- | TRBJ1-5 | - | TRBV6-2/TRBV6-3 | 15 | CASTPSGLGNQPQHF | TGTGCCAGCACCCCCTCGGGGTTGGGCAATCAGCCCCAGCATTTT
- | TRBJ1-3 | - | TRBV9 | 14 | CASSVEFSGNTIYF | TGTGCCAGCAGCGTAGAGTTCTCTGGAAACACCATATATTTT
few | TRBJ1-1 | - | TRBV11-3 | 13 | CASSLRGGTEAFF | TGTGCCAGCAGCTTAAGGGGGGGCACTGAAGCTTTCTTT
- | TRBJ2-1 | - | TRBV13 | 12 | CASTSRPAEQFF | TGTGCCAGCACCAGTCGTCCGGCGGAGCAGTTCTTC
- | TRBJ1-2 | - | TRBV15 | 16 | CATSRVGGASNYGYTF | TGTGCCACCAGCAGAGTAGGAGGGGCCTCTAACTATGGCTACACCTTC
- | TRBJ1-2 | - | TRBV5-6 | 11 | CASSRNYGYTF | TGTGCCAGCAGTCGTAACTATGGCTACACCTTC
- | TRBJ2-3 | TRBD1 | TRBV27 | 16 | CASKSLGDRVLDTQYF | TGTGCCAGCAAATCCCTCGGAGACAGGGTGCTAGATACGCAGTATTTT
- | TRBJ2-3 | TRBD2 | TRBV20-1 | 15 | CSASPSGGATDTQYF | TGCAGTGCTAGTCCCAGCGGGGGGGCAACAGATACGCAGTATTTT
once | TRBJ1-1 | TRBD1 | TRBV28 | 14 | CASRFGTENTEAFF | TGTGCCAGCAGATTTGGGACAGAGAACACTGAAGCTTTCTTT
few | TRBJ2-6 | - | TRBV10-1 | 14 | CASSGGSGANVLTF | TGCGCCAGCAGTGGTGGCTCTGGGGCCAACGTCCTGACTTTC
- | TRBJ1-1 | - | TRBV5-4 | 14 | CASSSGVGRPEAFF | TGTGCCAGCAGCTCAGGCGTGGGGAGGCCTGAAGCTTTCTTT
- | TRBJ2-3 | - | TRBV12-5 | 12 | CASGYGKDTQYF | TGTGCTAGTGGTTACGGGAAAGATACGCAGTATTTT
- | TRBJ1-6 | - | TRBV6-4 | 14 | CASRPDSYNSPLHF | TGTGCCAGCAGGCCGGACAGTTATAATTCACCCCTCCACTTT
- | TRBJ1-3 | - | TRBV5-1 | 15 | CASSSGDSSGNTIYF | TGCGCCAGCAGTTCTGGGGATAGCTCTGGAAACACCATATATTTT
- | TRBJ2-1 | TRBD1 | TRBV6-2/TRBV6-3 | 16 | CASSYITGGSYNEQFF | TGTGCCAGCAGTTACATAACAGGGGGCTCCTACAATGAGCAGTTCTTC
- | TRBJ2-3 | TRBD1 | TRBV30 | 15 | CAWSLTGGYTDTQYF | TGTGCCTGGAGCCTGACAGGGGGCTACACAGATACGCAGTATTTT
- | TRBJ2-1 | TRBD2 | TRBV7-3 | 20 | CASSPGALIGSGGLHNEQFF | TGTGCCAGCAGCCCGGGAGCCTTAATCGGGTCGGGGGGGCTCCACAATGAGCAGTTCTTC
- | TRBJ2-7 | - | TRBV2 | 16 | CASSGGDTGGLYEQYF | TGTGCCAGCAGCGGAGGGGACACCGGAGGACTCTACGAGCAGTACTTC
- | TRBJ2-7 | - | TRBV5-4 | 15 | CASSYRLGEHYEQYF | TGTGCCAGCAGTTACCGTCTAGGGGAACATTACGAGCAGTACTTC
- | TRBJ1-2 | TRBD1 | TRBV27 | 15 | CASSPPGQGFYGYTF | TGTGCCAGCAGTCCGCCGGGACAGGGCTTCTATGGCTACACCTTC
- | TRBJ2-7 | - | TRBV10-3 | 15 | CAISVRQVNSYEQYF | TGTGCCATCAGTGTGCGTCAGGTTAACTCCTACGAGCAGTACTTC
- | TRBJ2-1 | - | TRBV10-3 | 14 | CAISDPRVINEQFF | TGTGCCATCAGTGACCCGCGGGTGATCAATGAGCAGTTCTTC
- | TRBJ2-7 | TRBD1 | TRBV13 | 15 | CASSPRGRGSYEQYF | TGTGCCAGCAGTCCCAGGGGGAGAGGATCCTACGAGCAGTACTTC
once | TRBJ2-3 | - | TRBV28 | 13 | CASSLSIDGTQYF | TGTGCCAGCAGCCTCTCGATAGATGGGACGCAGTATTTT
- | TRBJ1-2 | - | TRBV11-2 | 13 | CASNLGGNYGYTF | TGTGCCAGCAACTTAGGAGGGAACTATGGCTACACCTTC
- | TRBJ2-7 | - | TRBV11-1 | 15 | CASSPRGVRSYEQYF | TGTGCCAGCAGCCCGAGGGGGGTCCGCTCCTACGAGCAGTACTTC
once | TRBJ1-2 | - | TRBV3-1/TRBV3-2 | 13 | CASSQEEESRYTF | TGTGCCAGCAGCCAAGAAGAGGAAAGTCGCTACACCTTC
once | TRBJ1-2 | - | TRBV25-1 | 16 | CASRGITGTLNYGYTF | TGTGCCAGCAGGGGAATTACGGGGACTCTAAACTATGGCTACACCTTC
once | TRBJ2-1 | - | TRBV11-1 | 15 | CASSLAGGLNNEQFF | TGTGCCAGCAGCTTAGCGGGGGGTTTGAACAATGAGCAGTTCTTC
few | TRBJ2-1 | TRBD2 | TRBV4-1 | 14 | CASSLTGGDNEQFF | TGCGCCAGCAGCCTAACCGGGGGGGACAATGAGCAGTTCTTC
- | TRBJ2-2 | - | TRBV18 | 14 | CASSPGRRTGELFF | TGTGCCAGCTCACCCGGACGGCGAACCGGGGAGCTGTTTTTT
once | TRBJ1-2 | - | TRBV6-5 | 13 | CASSPPGVAGYTF | TGTGCCAGCAGTCCACCCGGGGTGGCGGGCTACACCTTC
- | TRBJ1-2 | - | TRBV5-1 | 15 | CASSLDGSTNYGYTF | TGCGCCAGCAGCTTGGACGGGTCGACTAACTATGGCTACACCTTC
- | TRBJ1-5 | TRBD1 | TRBV28 | 16 | CASSSRDRWGGQPQHF | TGTGCCAGCAGCTCCCGGGACAGGTGGGGAGGTCAGCCCCAGCATTTT
- | TRBJ2-3 | - | TRBV27 | 14 | CASSSQRNPDTQYF | TGTGCCAGCAGTTCACAGAGGAATCCAGATACGCAGTATTTT
- | TRBJ2-5 | TRBD1 | TRBV7-2 | 14 | CASSSPWTGWTQYF | TGTGCCAGCAGCTCGCCTTGGACAGGCTGGACCCAGTACTTC
- | TRBJ1-1 | - | TRBV5-5 | 16 | CASSLTPGALNTEAFF | TGTGCCAGCAGCCTGACACCGGGGGCCCTGAACACTGAAGCTTTCTTT
- | TRBJ2-7 | - | TRBV6-5 | 14 | CASSKRQVRNEQYF | TGTGCCAGCAGTAAACGACAGGTTCGGAACGAGCAGTACTTC
- | TRBJ1-1 | - | TRBV18 | 13 | CASSPRGNTEAFF | TGTGCCAGCTCACCACGAGGGAACACTGAAGCTTTCTTT
- | TRBJ1-2 | - | TRBV3-1/TRBV3-2 | 13 | CASSQGTLKGYTF | TGTGCCAGCAGCCAGGGGACATTGAAGGGCTACACCTTC
- | TRBJ2-3 | - | TRBV5-1 | 14 | CASGAEGPTDTQYF | TGCGCCAGCGGGGCGGAGGGTCCGACAGATACGCAGTATTTT
- | TRBJ2-5 | - | TRBV10-3 | 14 | CAISEYGQQETQYF | TGTGCCATCAGTGAGTATGGACAGCAAGAGACCCAGTACTTC
- | TRBJ2-5 | TRBD2 | TRBV7-2 | 15 | CASSLAWTSGQTQYF | TGTGCCAGCAGCTTAGCCTGGACTAGCGGTCAGACCCAGTACTTC
- | TRBJ2-1 | - | TRBV3-1/TRBV3-2 | 16 | CASSQDGRSSYNEQFF | TGTGCCAGCAGCCAAGATGGAAGAAGCTCCTACAATGAGCAGTTCTTC
- | TRBJ2-3 | - | TRBV2 | 12 | CASRLDTDTQYF | TGTGCCAGCCGACTAGACACAGATACGCAGTATTTT
- | TRBJ2-3 | - | TRBV9 | 16 | CASSVGTGRGTDTQYF | TGTGCCAGCAGCGTAGGGACAGGGAGGGGCACAGATACGCAGTATTTT
- | TRBJ2-1 | - | TRBV5-6 | 14 | CASSVRLSYNEQFF | TGTGCCAGCAGCGTGAGACTATCCTACAATGAGCAGTTCTTC
once | TRBJ1-6 | - | TRBV6-1 | 12 | CASSEKRSPLHF | TGTGCCAGCAGTGAAAAAAGGTCACCCCTCCACTTT
- | TRBJ2-7 | - | TRBV27 | 12 | CASSLDSYEQYF | TGTGCCAGCAGTTTAGACAGCTACGAGCAGTACTTC
- | TRBJ2-1 | - | TRBV2 | 15 | CASSEMGVSYNEQFF | TGTGCCAGCAGTGAAATGGGGGTTTCCTACAATGAGCAGTTCTTC
- | TRBJ1-6 | - | TRBV28 | 12 | CASSPLYSPLHF | TGTGCCAGCAGTCCCCTATATTCACCCCTCCACTTT
few | TRBJ2-5 | TRBD2 | TRBV7-9 | 15 | CASSTPAGLAETQYF | TGTGCCAGCAGCACACCCGCGGGACTAGCTGAGACCCAGTACTTC
once | TRBJ1-6 | - | TRBV19 | 13 | CASSEETDSPLHF | TGTGCCAGTAGTGAAGAGACCGATTCACCCCTCCACTTT
- | TRBJ2-7 | - | TRBV21-1 | 15 | CASSNCRNSTDEQYF | TGTGCCAGCAGCAACTGTAGGAACAGTACGGACGAGCAGTACTTC